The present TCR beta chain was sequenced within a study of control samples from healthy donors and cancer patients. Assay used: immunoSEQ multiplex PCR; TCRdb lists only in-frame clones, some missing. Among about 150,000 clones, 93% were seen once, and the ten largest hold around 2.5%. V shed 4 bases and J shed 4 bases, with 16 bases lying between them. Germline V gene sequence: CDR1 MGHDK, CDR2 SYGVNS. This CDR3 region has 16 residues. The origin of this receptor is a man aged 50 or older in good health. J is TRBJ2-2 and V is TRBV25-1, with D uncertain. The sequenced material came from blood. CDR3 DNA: TGTGCCAGCAGTGTGACCGTGTCCGGGTCCACCGGGGAGCTGTTTTTT. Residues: CASSVTVSGSTGELFF. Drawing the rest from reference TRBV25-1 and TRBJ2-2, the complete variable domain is EADIYQTPRYLVIGTGKKITLECSQTMGHDKMYWYQQDPGMELHLIHYSYGVNSTEKGDLSSESTVSRIRTEHFPLTLESARPSHTSQYLCASSVTVSGSTGELFFGEGSRLTVL.